This entry lists 8 T cell receptor beta chains sequenced from one sample in a study of tumor and adjacent non-tumor tissue in lung cancer. This sample's RNA came from whole unsorted tissue. TCRbeta libraries were built with three rounds of nested PCR, modified from ARM-PCR. TCRdb re-analysed the multiplex PCR reads in MiXCR, keeping a single row per CDR3 protein. The sample has some 200,000 distinct CDR3 sequences, 71% seen once. The sample consisted of lung tumor tissue. These receptors originate from a man between 60 and 75 years old with non-small cell lung cancer.

A remark on this clonotype: The CDR3 ends on some other residue instead of the conserved phenylalanine or tryptophan, so this is likely a read error. The CDR3 DNA sequence: TGTGCCAGCAGCTCCGGCGGGGGGCCGGACGGAGAGCTGTTTTAT. As protein: CASSSGGGPDGELFY. V usage is TRBV5-4 and J usage is TRBJ2-2, with 8 bases matching TRBD2. CDR1 is SGHNT and CDR2 is YYREEE in the germline V gene (reference sequence). This CDR3 contains 15 residues. V gave up 3 bases and J gave up 11 bases; unmatched junction bases: 12.

Remarks on this clonotype: A much larger clone differs by one base, so this may be a read error. The chain is built from TRBV16 and TRBJ2-7, with unresolved D. Germline-derived CDR1 and CDR2 are KGHSY and FQNENV. Trimming pared 4 bases from V and 3 bases from J, leaving 13 bases between. CDR3 size: 14 residues. The CDR3 loop is CASSPIGSDYEQYF. CDR3 sequence (DNA): TGTGCCAGCAGCCCGATAGGGTCCGACTACGAGCAGTACTTC.

This clonotype was counted only a few times. The chain uses TRBV6-5 and TRBJ1-2, with 8 bases that match TRBD1. The CDR3 extends over 12 amino acids. Unmatched junction bases numbered 6, after V lost 8 bases and J lost 7 bases. Germline assignment: CDR1 MNHEY and CDR2 SVGAGI. CDR3 in DNA: TGTGCCAGCTGGAGGACAGGGATTGGCTACACCTTC. It codes for CASWRTGIGYTF.

The chain combines TRBV20-1 with TRBJ2-3, with D possibly being TRBD2 (5 bases). Germline-derived CDR1 and CDR2 are DFQATT and SNEGSKA (reference sequence). Between the trimmed V and J ends, which lost 5 bases and 5 bases, there was a span of 17 bases. The CDR3 is made up of 14 amino acids. The CDR3 region has the DNA TGCAGTGCTGAACTAACGGGGAAGATAGATACGCAGTATTTT. Its translation is CSAELTGKIDTQYF.

The sample holds one count of this clonotype. A junction end diverges from the germline sequence, so it may reflect a read error. The genes are TRBV5-6 and TRBJ1-6; 10 bases are a match to TRBD1. The CDR3 length is 13 residues. From germline, CDR1 is SGHDT and CDR2 YYEEEE. CDR3 amino acids: CASSGTGVSPIHF. Here the CDR3 DNA reads TGTGCCAGCAGCGGGACAGGGGTTTCACCCATCCACTTT. The full variable domain, its missing parts supplied by reference TRBV5-6 and TRBJ1-6, is DAGVTQSPTHLIKTRGQQVTLRCSPKSGHDTVSWYQQALGQGPQFIFQYYEEEERQRGNFPDRFSGHQFPNYSSELNVNALLLGDSALYLCASSGTGVSPIHFGNGTRLTVT.

A remark on this clonotype: Since the CDR3 does not end with the conserved phenylalanine or tryptophan, this likely comes from a read error. The DNA is left out, because the CDR3 cannot be placed on it with certainty; the CDR3 is given as TCRdb lists it. J is TRBJ1-2 and V is TRBV11-2; the D call TRBD1 from the table was never checked on the DNA. Germline values: CDR1 SGHAT, CDR2 FQNNGV. The CDR3 is 13 amino acids long, termini counted. CDR3 sequence reads: CASSPPGGYGYAI.

About this clonotype: A junction boundary mismatches the germline segment, possibly from a read error. This sequence joins TRBV7-9 and TRBJ1-5, with 9 bases fitting TRBD1. Germline V gives CDR1 SEHNR, CDR2 FQNEAQ (reference sequence). This CDR3 has 17 residues. The CDR3 DNA is TGTGCTAGCAGCCCCCTGCAGGGACAGGGTTCTAATCAGCCCCAGCATTTT. It encodes CASSPLQGQGSNQPQHF.

As concerns this clonotype: The CDR3 end shows no conserved phenylalanine or tryptophan, and so a read error is likely. The J gene is TRBJ2-2, the V gene TRBV6-5; 11 nucleotides match TRBD2. The germline V gene has CDR1 MNHEY and CDR2 SVGAGI. CDR3 length equals 17 residues. In DNA form, the CDR3 reads TGCGCCAGCAGTTACTCTAGCGGGGGGTCTTATGCCGGGGAGCTGTTTCTT. Protein sequence: CASSYSSGGSYAGELFL.